This T cell receptor beta chain was obtained from a study of blood T cells in healthy people across ages. Study-level information: T cells yielded about one barcoded beta molecule per two cells through template switching.

The germline V gene has CDR1 DFQATT and CDR2 SNEGSKA (reference sequence). Deletions cut 3 bases from V and 10 bases from J, with 22 bases between. The CDR3 contains 16 residues. Through a sample-barcoded 5' primer and a J-beta primer mix, a second PCR was run for roughly 7 to 12 cycles. Each cDNA molecule was tagged by a template-switch adaptor that had 12 random nucleotides. TCRdb re-derived calls from the 5' RACE reads in MiXCR, one entry per CDR3 protein. The table includes about 1.6 million distinct CDR3 sequences, about 31% detected once. In regard to this clonotype: No antigen is known for it.

Study-wide results and caveats: The long-lived group displayed more naive CD4+ cells, plus higher diversity, than the aged donors did.

Sequenced sample: blood. J is TRBJ1-6 and V is TRBV20-1, with a weak D call TRBD1 (5 bases). The origin of this receptor is a woman aged 25 to 39 in good health. The DNA of the CDR3 is TGCAGTGCTAGGCTTCCCCCTTCAGGGCCGATCTCACCCCTCCACTTT. This encodes CSARLPPSGPISPLHF.